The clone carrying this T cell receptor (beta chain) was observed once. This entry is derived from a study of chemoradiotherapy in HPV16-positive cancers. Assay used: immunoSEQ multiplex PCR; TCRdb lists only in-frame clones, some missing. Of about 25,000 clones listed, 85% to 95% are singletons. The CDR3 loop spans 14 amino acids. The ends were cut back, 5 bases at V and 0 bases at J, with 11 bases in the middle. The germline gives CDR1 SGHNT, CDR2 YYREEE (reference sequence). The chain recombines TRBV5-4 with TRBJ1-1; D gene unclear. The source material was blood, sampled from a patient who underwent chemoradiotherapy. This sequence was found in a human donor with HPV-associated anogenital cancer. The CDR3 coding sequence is TGTGCCAGCAGTCGGTCTCAAATGAACACTGAAGCTTTCTTT. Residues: CASSRSQMNTEAFF.